This TCR beta chain was sequenced for a study of T cells in Graves' hyperthyroidism and ophthalmopathy. Germline-derived CDR1 and CDR2 are MDHEN and SYDVKM. The CDR3 is made up of 14 amino acids. Trimming pared 4 bases from V and 4 bases from J, leaving 13 bases between. From RNA transcripts, TCR beta CDR3 regions were amplified. First-round RT-PCR with HTBI primers amplified the TCR CDR3 region. Using its own MiXCR run on the multiplex PCR reads, TCRdb lists one record per CDR3 protein. The sample lists about 500,000 distinct CDR3 sequences; 15% to 20% were seen once. Exclusions: uncontrolled infection, other autoimmune disease, pregnancy, lactation. Overall study findings and caveats: In blood, most of the thyroid clonotypes expanded above 0.001 were also present. Stable hyperthyroidism was told apart from ophthalmopathy by a model built on 13 V-J features. Median prediction lead before ophthalmopathy onset was around seven months with the model.

Points on this clonotype: Its antigen is as yet unknown.

Source material: blood. This chain connects TRBV28 to TRBJ1-1; D is undetermined. This clonotype was obtained from a woman in her 30s with Graves' ophthalmopathy. Here the CDR3 DNA reads TGTGCCAGCAGTTCCTCAGTACGGGGCACTGAAGCTTTCTTT. Translated, it gives CASSSSVRGTEAFF. The full variable domain, rest sourced from reference TRBV28 and TRBJ1-1, is DVKVTQSSRYLVKRTGEKVFLECVQDMDHENMFWYRQDPGLGLRLIYFSYDVKMKEKGDIPEGYSVSREKKERFSLILESASTNQTSMYLCASSSSVRGTEAFFGQGTRLTVV.